The 21 T cell receptor beta chains below all came from one sample that was sequenced in a study of T cell changes during pregnancy in multiple sclerosis. Measured with immunoSEQ multiplex PCR; TCRdb has only the in-frame clones, and not every one. The sample holds about 80,000 clones; approximately 93% are singletons and the top ten take around 0.91%. The sample consisted of peripheral blood, taken in the second trimester of pregnancy. The receptors here all came from a female donor in good health, enrolled as a control in a pregnancy study.

V is TRBV4-1 and J is TRBJ2-7, with D perhaps matching TRBD2 (6 bases). Per the germline V gene, CDR1 is MGHRA and CDR2 is YSYEKL. Trimming shortened V by 2 bases and J by 0 bases, and 14 bases separated the two germline ends. The CDR3 totals 16 residues. CDR3 DNA sequence: TGCGCCAGCAGCCAAAAACACCCTAGCGACTCCTACGAGCAGTACTTC. This encodes CASSQKHPSDSYEQYF.

The chain uses TRBV28 and TRBJ1-1; D uncertain. V lost 5 bases to trimming and J lost 8 bases, with 18 bases between them. CDR3 length: 14 amino acids. Germline V gene lookup returns CDR1 MDHEN and CDR2 SYDVKM. CDR3 protein: CASSQPPAQQEAFF. The CDR3 DNA follows: TGTGCCAGCAGTCAACCCCCGGCACAGCAGGAAGCTTTCTTT.

This clone was picked up a small number of times. The chain uses TRBV9 and TRBJ1-1, with TRBD1 as a possible D gene (5 bases). Germline V CDR1 and CDR2: SGDLS, YYNGEE. V was clipped by 4 bases and J by 5 bases, with 15 bases between them. This CDR3 has 14 amino acids. This CDR3 is CASSSGVGGTEAFF. CDR3 bases: TGTGCCAGCAGCTCCGGGGTCGGGGGAACTGAAGCTTTCTTT.

V and J are TRBV10-3 and TRBJ2-7; 9 positions match TRBD1. The trim removed 3 bases at V and 4 bases at J, leaving 4 bases unmatched. This CDR3 has 14 amino acids. The V gene's germline CDR1 is ENHRY and CDR2 SYGVKD. The CDR3 DNA reads as TGTGCCATCAGTGAAGGACAGGGGCCATACGAGCAGTACTTC. It specifies CAISEGQGPYEQYF.

This sequence joins TRBV9 and TRBJ2-7, with D possibly matching TRBD1 (6 bases). The V and J ends lost 4 bases and 6 bases respectively, with 11 bases between them. The CDR3 is 12 amino acids. Germline CDR1 reads SGDLS; CDR2 reads YYNGEE. CDR3 in DNA: TGTGCCAGCAGCAATACAGGGCCCGAGCAGTACTTC. Protein: CASSNTGPEQYF.

The chain carries TRBV6-5 and TRBJ1-5, with D tentatively TRBD1 (5 bases). This CDR3 has 13 amino acids. V lost 7 bases, J lost 7 bases, and 14 bases lay in between. Germline V CDR1 and CDR2: MNHEY, SVGAGI. CDR3 coding DNA: TGTGCCAGCACCCGCGGGGGGGACCAGCCCCAGCATTTT. This sequence encodes CASTRGGDQPQHF.

V and J are TRBV7-8 and TRBJ2-1; 9 bases agree with TRBD1. CDR3 length equals 20 residues. From germline, CDR1 is SGHVS and CDR2 FQNEAQ. The V gene end was trimmed by 3 bases and the J gene end by 7 bases; junction bases not matched to a gene: 22. CDR3 coding DNA: TGTGCCAGCAGCTTGACCCGGGACAGGGCCGGTACCCCTAGGGGGAATGAGCAGTTCTTC. This gives the protein CASSLTRDRAGTPRGNEQFF.

This chain uses TRBV21-1 with TRBJ2-3; the D call in the table, TRBD2, was not verified against the DNA. TRBV21-1 is reported as a pseudogene. The CDR3 is made up of 12 amino acids. The CDR3 loop reads CASSKRTDTQYF. The CDR3 nucleotides read TGTGCCAGCAGCAAGAGGACAGATACGCAGTATTTT.

V and J are TRBV28 and TRBJ1-2; D is undetermined. V dropped 5 bases and J dropped 2 bases, with 9 bases sitting between them. CDR1 is MDHEN, CDR2 SYDVKM, per germline. The CDR3 is 13 amino acids. CDR3 coding DNA: TGTGCCAGCAGTGATCATAGAAACTATGGCTACACCTTC. Protein: CASSDHRNYGYTF.

The chain joins TRBV2 to TRBJ1-2; D is possibly TRBD1 (5 bases). V was clipped by 2 bases and J by 4 bases, with 11 bases between them. The CDR3 contains 14 residues. The germline V gene encodes CDR1 SNHLY and CDR2 FYNNEI. CDR3 nucleotides: TGTGCCAGCAGTGAAAGTACAGGCCCCTATGGCTACACCTTC. It yields the protein CASSESTGPYGYTF.

The CDR3 DNA is TGCGCCAGCAGCACCGGGACAGGGGGCGCGGAGACCCAGTACTTC. It yields the protein CASSTGTGGAETQYF. This sequence joins TRBV5-1 and TRBJ2-5; 12 bases align to TRBD1. Germline V lookup: CDR1 SGHRS, CDR2 YFSETQ. CDR3 length: 15 amino acids. V dropped 4 bases and J dropped 5; count of bases not matched to a gene: 6.

In this sample, this clone turned up a few times. This sequence joins TRBV7-9 and TRBJ1-2; the match to TRBD1 covers 7 bases. The CDR3 has 15 amino acids. V lost 4 bases, J lost 0 bases, and 5 bases stayed unmatched. The germline gives CDR1 SEHNR, CDR2 FQNEAQ (reference sequence). As DNA, the CDR3 is TGTGCCAGCAGCTCACAGGGGCCTGCTAACTATGGCTACACCTTC. It codes for CASSSQGPANYGYTF.

This clone appeared a single time. This rearrangement joins TRBV27 to TRBJ2-7, with 7 bases that match TRBD1. V shed 5 bases and J 5 bases; nucleotides not matched to a gene: 6. CDR3 size: 13 residues. Germline-derived CDR1 and CDR2 are MNHEY and SMNVEV (reference sequence). CDR3 protein: CASSAGTDHEQYF. CDR3 nucleotide sequence: TGTGCCAGCAGTGCTGGGACAGACCACGAGCAGTACTTC.

The V gene is TRBV19, the J gene TRBJ2-3; D is perhaps TRBD2 (5 bases). V dropped 5 bases and J dropped 2 bases, with 11 bases sitting between them. Germline V gives CDR1 LNHDA, CDR2 SQIVND (reference sequence). There are 14 residues in the CDR3. CDR3 region: CASSPGSNTDTQYF. For the CDR3, the DNA is TGTGCCAGTAGTCCGGGATCGAACACAGATACGCAGTATTTT.

This clone occurred once. The rearrangement uses TRBV6-1 and TRBJ2-7; D ambiguous. The CDR3 runs to 15 residues. Looked up from germline, CDR1 is MNHNS and CDR2 is SASEGT. The V end lost 3 bases, the J end lost 3 bases, and 15 bases lay between the germline ends. In nucleotides, the CDR3 is TGTGCCAGCAGTGAGGGCATGCACCCTTACTACGAGCAGTACTTC. Translating gives CASSEGMHPYYEQYF.

V usage is TRBV11-3 and J usage is TRBJ2-1; TRBD2 aligns across 15 bases. CDR3 length: 19 residues. Germline values: CDR1 SGHNT, CDR2 YENEEA. J lost 0 bases, V lost 5 bases, and 8 bases had no gene match. CDR3 nucleotides: TGTGCCAGCAGCCCCGGGACTAGCGGGAGGTACTCCTCCTACAATGAGCAGTTCTTC. Translated, it gives CASSPGTSGRYSSYNEQFF.

The genes are TRBV5-1 and TRBJ2-1; 8 positions agree with TRBD2. There are 16 residues in the CDR3. Trimming took 4 bases from V and 3 from J; bases not matched to a gene: 9. Germline V gives CDR1 SGHRS, CDR2 YFSETQ. The CDR3 coding sequence is TGCGCCAGCAGCCCCCCAGCGGGGGAATTCTACAATGAGCAGTTCTTC. Protein sequence: CASSPPAGEFYNEQFF.

The rearrangement joins TRBV19 to TRBJ2-6; no definite D call. Trimming pared 5 bases from V and 0 bases from J, leaving 8 bases between. The length of the CDR3 is 15 residues. Germline assignment: CDR1 LNHDA and CDR2 SQIVND (reference sequence). CDR3 residues: CASSPFPSGANVLTF. DNA of the CDR3: TGTGCCAGTAGTCCCTTCCCCTCTGGGGCCAACGTCCTGACTTTC.

V gene TRBV4-2 combines with J gene TRBJ2-1; 7 bases fit TRBD1. This CDR3 region has 15 residues. V lost 4 bases and J lost 4; bases outside the gene matches: 7. The germline V gene encodes CDR1 LGHNA and CDR2 YNFKEQ. In DNA, the CDR3 is TGTGCCAGCAGCCTACAGGGGCCCCTTTACAATGAGCAGTTCTTC. Its protein product is CASSLQGPLYNEQFF.

The V gene is TRBV9, the J gene TRBJ2-1; weak D call: TRBD2 (5 bases). The CDR3 covers 17 residues. CDR1 and CDR2 (germline): SGDLS, YYNGEE. V lost 0 bases and J lost 5, with 18 bases in between. The DNA of the CDR3 is TGTGCCAGCAGCGTAGCTGGACTCGCCCACCCCAACAATGAGCAGTTCTTC. The encoded protein is CASSVAGLAHPNNEQFF. Full variable domain (missing parts from reference TRBV9 and TRBJ2-1): DSGVTQTPKHLITATGQRVTLRCSPRSGDLSVYWYQQSLDQGLQFLIQYYNGEERAKGNILERFSAQQFPDLHSELNLSSLELGDSALYFCASSVAGLAHPNNEQFFGPGTRLTVL.

The chain is built from TRBV7-8 and TRBJ1-1; 7 positions match TRBD1. This CDR3 spans 15 amino acids. V was clipped by 5 bases and J by 0 bases; unmatched bases: 6. Germline V gene lookup returns CDR1 SGHVS and CDR2 FQNEAQ. The CDR3 coding sequence is TGTGCCAGCAGCCCCGGGACAGCTATGAACACTGAAGCTTTCTTT. Translation gives CASSPGTAMNTEAFF.